Described below is a single TCR beta chain sequence and its context. This entry is derived from a study of cytomegalovirus exposure and HLA in healthy donors. It was with 60 Vbeta and 13 Jbeta primers that the PCR ran. Original processing methods: Approximately 79 million unique TCR beta chains, around 11 million of them shared, were counted by a later analysis. TCRdb's copy holds only in-frame clones and misses some; the assay was immunoSEQ multiplex PCR. V and J calls and clone size come straight from that table; D and trimming were deduced from the DNA. The sample holds 160,000 or so clones; roughly 73% are singletons and the top ten take 1.1% to 1.5%. The germline CDR1 and CDR2 sequences are SGHRS and YFSETQ. The CDR3 totals 15 residues. With 1 base removed from V and 8 bases from J, the gap between germline ends came to 15 bases.

The chain uses TRBV5-1 and TRBJ1-4, with unresolved D. This TCR came from a woman younger than 45 in good health and CMV-seronegative. Input material: PBMCs. The CDR3 DNA sequence: TGCGCCAGCAGCTTGTCGACTGTACCCCAAGAAAAACTGTTTTTT. As protein: CASSLSTVPQEKLFF.